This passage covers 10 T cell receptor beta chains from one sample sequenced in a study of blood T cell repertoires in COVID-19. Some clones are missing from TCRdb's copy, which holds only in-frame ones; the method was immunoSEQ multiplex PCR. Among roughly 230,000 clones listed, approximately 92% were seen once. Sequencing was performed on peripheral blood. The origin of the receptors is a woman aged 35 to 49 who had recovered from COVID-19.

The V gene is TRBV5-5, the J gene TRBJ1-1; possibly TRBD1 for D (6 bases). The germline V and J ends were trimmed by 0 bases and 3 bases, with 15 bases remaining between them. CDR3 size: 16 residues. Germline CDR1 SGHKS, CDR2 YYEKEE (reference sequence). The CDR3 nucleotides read TGTGCCAGCAGCTTGGGATGGGGGCCCGGGTACACTGAAGCTTTCTTT. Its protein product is CASSLGWGPGYTEAFF.

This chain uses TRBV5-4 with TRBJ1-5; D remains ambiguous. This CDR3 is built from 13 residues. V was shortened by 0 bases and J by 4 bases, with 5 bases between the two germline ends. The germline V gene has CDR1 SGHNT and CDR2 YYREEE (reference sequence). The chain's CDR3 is CASSLGANQPQHF. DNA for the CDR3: TGTGCCAGCAGCTTGGGAGCTAATCAGCCCCAGCATTTT.

The CDR3 DNA is TGTGCCAGTAGTCAGACAGGGACCAACAGGCCCCAGCATTTT. It is translated as CASSQTGTNRPQHF. The chain is built from TRBV19 and TRBJ1-5, with 7 bases aligning to TRBD1. CDR1 and CDR2 from the germline V gene are LNHDA and SQIVND (reference sequence). Trimming cost V 5 bases and J 9 bases; bases outside gene matches: 10. The CDR3 runs to 14 residues.

CDR3 DNA sequence: TGTGCCAGCAGCAGTTCCAATAGCGCCACAGATACGCAGTATTTT. Protein sequence: CASSSSNSATDTQYF. This chain connects TRBV5-4 to TRBJ2-3, with D possibly being TRBD2 (5 bases). This CDR3 comprises 15 residues. The V end was cut by 4 bases, the J end by 2 bases, with 14 bases between. Germline loops: CDR1 SGHNT, CDR2 YYREEE (reference sequence).

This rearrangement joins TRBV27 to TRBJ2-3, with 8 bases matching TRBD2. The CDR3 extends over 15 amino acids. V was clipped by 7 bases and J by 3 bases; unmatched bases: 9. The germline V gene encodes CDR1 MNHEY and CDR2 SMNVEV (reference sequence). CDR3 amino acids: CASTSGGAETDTQYF. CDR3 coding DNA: TGTGCCAGCACCTCCGGGGGGGCGGAGACAGATACGCAGTATTTT.

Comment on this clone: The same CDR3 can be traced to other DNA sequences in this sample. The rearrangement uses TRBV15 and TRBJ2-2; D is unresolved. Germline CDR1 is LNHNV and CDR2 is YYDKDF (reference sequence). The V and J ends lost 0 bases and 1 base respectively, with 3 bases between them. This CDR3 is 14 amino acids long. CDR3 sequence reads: CATSRDLNTGELFF. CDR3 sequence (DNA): TGTGCCACCAGCAGAGACCTGAACACCGGGGAGCTGTTTTTT.

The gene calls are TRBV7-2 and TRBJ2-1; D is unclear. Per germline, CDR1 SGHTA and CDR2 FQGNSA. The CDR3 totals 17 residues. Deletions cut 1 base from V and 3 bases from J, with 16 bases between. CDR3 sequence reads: CASSLVVSEEFYNEQFF. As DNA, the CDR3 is TGTGCCAGCAGCTTAGTTGTAAGCGAGGAATTCTACAATGAGCAGTTCTTC.

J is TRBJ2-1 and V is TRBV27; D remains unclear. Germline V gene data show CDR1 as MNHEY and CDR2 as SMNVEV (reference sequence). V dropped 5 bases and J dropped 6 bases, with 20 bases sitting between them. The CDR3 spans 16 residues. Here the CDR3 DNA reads TGTGCCAGCAGTATTCTTGACACGCCGCGTCCCAATGAGCAGTTCTTC. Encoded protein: CASSILDTPRPNEQFF.

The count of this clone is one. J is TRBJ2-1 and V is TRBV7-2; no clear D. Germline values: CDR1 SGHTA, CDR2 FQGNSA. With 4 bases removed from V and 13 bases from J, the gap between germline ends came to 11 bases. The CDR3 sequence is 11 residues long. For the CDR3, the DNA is TGTGCCAGCAGCTCCCTCCAGGAACAGTTCTTC. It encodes CASSSLQEQFF.

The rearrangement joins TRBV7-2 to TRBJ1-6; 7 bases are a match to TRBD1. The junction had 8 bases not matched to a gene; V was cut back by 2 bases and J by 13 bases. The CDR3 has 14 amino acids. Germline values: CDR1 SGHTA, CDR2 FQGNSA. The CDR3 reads CASSLNGQGQPLHF. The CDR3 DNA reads TGTGCCAGCAGCTTAAATGGCCAGGGACAGCCCCTCCACTTT. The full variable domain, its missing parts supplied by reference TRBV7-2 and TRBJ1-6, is GAGVSQSPSNKVTEKGKDVELRCDPISGHTALYWYRQSLGQGLEFLIYFQGNSAPDKSGLPSDRFSAERTGGSVSTLTIQRTQQEDSAVYLCASSLNGQGQPLHFGNGTRLTVT.